The source of this T cell receptor beta chain is a study of blood T cell repertoires in COVID-19 (dated by TCRdb to about 2020). Turning to the overall study: Samples covering the acute and convalescent phases of COVID-19 were provided by collaborators in the United States, Italy and Spain. The prospective study material was composed of cDNA or gDNA derived from T cells, B-cell-depleted T cells, or PBMCs. Subjects who had been exposed to COVID-19, were actively infected with it, or had recovered from it provided the deeply sampled blood TCRbeta repertoires that made up the dataset. The repertoires were released in a freely available public database meant as a resource for research on the immune response to SARS-CoV-2. The samples were drawn from two sources: the first 160 participants of the ongoing ImmuneRACE study, and 1,254 subjects contributed by 6 global collaborators. The sample metadata nearly always contained a de-identified subject ID, COVID-19 status, age in years and sex. Where HLA class I and class II types were available, the types were taken from metadata supplied by the sample provider, not from assay-based typing.

Results the study describes overall, beyond this receptor: How much clinical and demographic metadata was included differed by source and by participant, and the metadata was provided uncurated.

TCRbeta CDR3 regions were amplified from genomic DNA using the immunoSEQ Assay, a bias-controlled multiplex PCR. Per the source publication's procedure: Nucleated cell counts per sample were estimated from amplification of reference gene primers within the assay. To quantify the absolute abundance of each unique TCRbeta CDR3 rearrangement, sequence reads were collapsed and filtered. Productive Simpson clonality was computed per sample as the square root of Simpson's diversity index over productive rearrangements. TCRdb re-hosts the immuneACCESS table, in-frame sequences only. Its copies lack some clones; in the studies checked, an unresolved V gene accounts for under half of them, and the cause for the rest is not known. That table furnishes V, J and clone size, whereas the DNA furnished D and trimming. Here the sample has approximately 180,000 clones; more than 75% occur a single time. The leading ten clones occupy about 8.4% of the sample.

The collaborating institutions used their own protocols to collect whole blood in K2EDTA tubes. Collaborator samples were shipped for TCRbeta analysis as frozen whole blood, isolated PBMCs, or DNA extracted from either sample type. On this clone itself: This clone's antigen is unknown. Base qualities were left out, and no much larger clone turns up one base away.

As encoded in the germline V gene, CDR1 is KGHSH while CDR2 is LQKENI. Deletion took 3 bases off V and 4 bases off J, with a span of 23 bases between the germline ends. The CDR3 holds 18 amino acids from the cysteine to the phenylalanine. Only the CDR3 DNA stays, 54 bases, in frame from base 1. Input material: peripheral blood. The V gene is TRBV18 and the J gene is TRBJ2-3; perhaps TRBD1 is the D gene, with 5 bases matching. This receptor was taken from a woman aged 70-85 years with acute or convalescent COVID-19. CDR3 region: CASSPNAKTVISSDTQYF. The nucleotide sequence reads as follows: TGTGCCAGCTCACCCAACGCAAAGACAGTGATAAGCTCAGATACGCAGTATTTT.